These 25 T cell receptor beta chains came from one sample sequenced in a study of memory CD4+ T cells and cytomegalovirus serostatus. The sort gate was single viable CD3+CD4+CD8-CD45RO+ cells for memory CD4+ T cells. Produced via immunoSEQ multiplex PCR; TCRdb's table is partial and in-frame only. Of tens of thousands of clones in the sample, about 75% were seen once. Sequencing was done on a sample of memory CD4+ T cells from blood. Receptors originate from an adult in good health and CMV-seronegative. Some clones in this sample may be carry-over from other donors' samples.

The chain joins TRBV19 to TRBJ2-7; 9 nucleotides match TRBD1. The germline CDR1 and CDR2 sequences are LNHDA and SQIVND (reference sequence). Germline trimming cut 7 bases from V and 0 bases from J; bases unmatched to any gene: 4. This CDR3 spans 14 amino acids. As DNA, the CDR3 is TGTGCCAGTACTAGGGACAGGGCCTCCTACGAGCAGTACTTC. This sequence encodes CASTRDRASYEQYF. The complete variable domain, with remaining parts taken from reference TRBV19 and TRBJ2-7, reads DGGITQSPKYLFRKEGQNVTLSCEQNLNHDAMYWYRQDPGQGLRLIYYSQIVNDFQKGDIAEGYSVSREKKESFPLTVTSAQKNPTAFYLCASTRDRASYEQYFGPGTRLTVT.

V and J are TRBV19 and TRBJ2-6, with D hard to call. The CDR3 is 15 amino acids. Trimming took off 3 bases at V and 2 bases at J, with 8 bases between the two ends. Germline CDR1 LNHDA, CDR2 SQIVND (reference sequence). CDR3 amino acids: CASSIFQPGANVLTF. The CDR3 DNA reads as TGTGCCAGTAGTATCTTCCAACCTGGGGCCAACGTCCTGACTTTC. Combining the CDR3 with reference TRBV19 and TRBJ2-6 gives the whole variable domain DGGITQSPKYLFRKEGQNVTLSCEQNLNHDAMYWYRQDPGQGLRLIYYSQIVNDFQKGDIAEGYSVSREKKESFPLTVTSAQKNPTAFYLCASSIFQPGANVLTFGAGSRLTVL.

Turning to this clone: At one boundary the junction diverges from the germline segment, which might be a read error. This sequence joins TRBV7-7 and TRBJ2-5; 8 bases map to TRBD2. Germline loops: CDR1 SSHAT, CDR2 FNYEAQ (reference sequence). The CDR3 runs to 15 residues. In DNA form, the CDR3 reads TGTGCTAGCAGCCCAGGAAGGACTAGCAGAGAGACCCAGTACTTC. Its protein is CASSPGRTSRETQYF.

V usage is TRBV7-9 and J usage is TRBJ2-3, with D possibly being TRBD2 (6 bases). The germline V gene has CDR1 SEHNR and CDR2 FQNEAQ (reference sequence). Trimming cost V 4 bases and J 4 bases, with 9 bases left between them. The CDR3 sequence is 13 residues long. In DNA form, the CDR3 reads TGTGCCAGCAGCTCATGGGGGGCAGATACGCAGTATTTT. This codes for CASSSWGADTQYF.

This clone appeared a single time. The chain employs TRBV4-2 and TRBJ2-3, with 15 bases fitting TRBD2. The CDR3 consists of 18 residues. Germline loops: CDR1 LGHNA, CDR2 YNFKEQ. With 3 bases clipped from V and 0 bases from J, the junction kept 4 bases outside the gene matches. CDR3 sequence reads: CASSHGLAGGPSTDTQYF. The CDR3 nucleotides are TGTGCCAGCAGCCACGGACTAGCGGGGGGGCCTAGCACAGATACGCAGTATTTT.

This clone was observed a few times. The J gene is TRBJ2-7, the V gene TRBV4-3; a weak D match, TRBD2 (7 bases). The V end was cut by 6 bases, the J end by 0 bases, with 15 bases between. The CDR3 length is 15 residues. The germline CDR1 and CDR2 sequences are LGHNA and YSLEER. CDR3: CASSPEGGVSYEQYF. The CDR3, as DNA: TGCGCCAGCAGTCCCGAAGGGGGGGTCTCCTACGAGCAGTACTTC.

The count of this clone is one. J is TRBJ2-5 and V is TRBV5-4; 7 bases line up with TRBD1. Per the germline V gene, CDR1 is SGHNT and CDR2 is YYREEE (reference sequence). The CDR3 is made up of 16 amino acids. V dropped 4 bases and J dropped 4; count of bases not matched to a gene: 13. The CDR3 bases are TGTGCCAGCAGCCCTGGCCCAGGGGGTTTGAGAGAGACCCAGTACTTC. It specifies CASSPGPGGLRETQYF.

The genes are TRBV13 and TRBJ2-5; 8 positions match TRBD2. V trimming: 0 bases; J trimming: 5 bases; junction bases outside the gene matches: 17. From germline, CDR1 is PRHDT and CDR2 FYEKMQ (reference sequence). This CDR3 spans 19 amino acids. The CDR3 sequence is CASSLGLGLAGSNRETQYF. In DNA, the CDR3 is TGTGCCAGCAGCTTAGGCCTGGGATTAGCGGGATCGAACAGGGAGACCCAGTACTTC. Full variable domain (outside the CDR3, taken from reference TRBV13 and TRBJ2-5): AAGVIQSPRHLIKEKRETATLKCYPIPRHDTVYWYQQGPGQDPQFLISFYEKMQSDKGSIPDRFSAQQFSDYHSELNMSSLELGDSALYFCASSLGLGLAGSNRETQYFGPGTRLLVL.

This sequence joins TRBV28 and TRBJ1-2; maybe TRBD1 (6 bases). The germline V gene encodes CDR1 MDHEN and CDR2 SYDVKM. Trimming stripped 6 bases from V and 4 bases from J, with 18 bases between. The CDR3 totals 15 residues. The CDR3 here is CASRPPTGTTYGYTF. The CDR3 DNA follows: TGTGCCAGCAGGCCCCCGACAGGAACTACCTATGGCTACACCTTC.

A few counts support this clone. J is TRBJ1-5 and V is TRBV5-8; D uncertain. CDR1 SGHTS and CDR2 YDEGEE come from the germline V gene. The CDR3 contains 12 residues. V was cut by 0 bases and J by 9 bases, with 7 bases left in between. The CDR3 DNA reads TGTGCCAGCAGCTTGGACAGAAGGCCCCAGCATTTT. It specifies CASSLDRRPQHF.

The chain is built from TRBV28 and TRBJ1-1; D is uncertain. From germline, CDR1 is MDHEN and CDR2 SYDVKM. CDR3 size: 12 residues. Trimming stripped 7 bases from V and 4 bases from J, with 10 bases between. The CDR3 region is CASNPYGTEAFF. The CDR3 DNA reads as TGTGCCAGCAACCCTTATGGCACTGAAGCTTTCTTT. Full variable domain (rest looked up from reference TRBV28 and TRBJ1-1): DVKVTQSSRYLVKRTGEKVFLECVQDMDHENMFWYRQDPGLGLRLIYFSYDVKMKEKGDIPEGYSVSREKKERFSLILESASTNQTSMYLCASNPYGTEAFFGQGTRLTVV.

The gene calls are TRBV11-3 and TRBJ1-2; TRBD1 matches at 7 bases. J gave up 14 bases and V 6 bases, and 15 bases lay outside the gene matches. Per germline, CDR1 SGHNT and CDR2 YENEEA. The CDR3 sequence is 13 residues long. DNA for the CDR3: TGTGCCAGCAGTCAGGTGACACAGGGGCCTCAAACCTTC. Its translation: CASSQVTQGPQTF.

The rearrangement joins TRBV7-9 to TRBJ2-3, with D perhaps assigned TRBD1 or TRBD2 (5 bases each). Looked up from germline, CDR1 is SEHNR and CDR2 is FQNEAQ (reference sequence). This CDR3 is built from 13 residues. V shed 0 bases and J shed 4 bases, with 5 bases lying between them. Written as DNA, the CDR3 is TGTGCCAGCAGCTTAGCGGGGGCAGATACGCAGTATTTT. It is translated as CASSLAGADTQYF.

The rearrangement joins TRBV30 to TRBJ1-2; 8 bases match TRBD1. With V trimmed by 4 bases and J by 8 bases, 15 bases remained unmatched. The V gene's germline CDR1 is GTSNPN and CDR2 SVGIG (reference sequence). This CDR3 has 15 residues. CDR3 protein: CAWTGGGFAAWGYTF. The DNA of the CDR3 is TGTGCCTGGACAGGGGGCGGCTTTGCTGCATGGGGCTACACCTTC.

The chain carries TRBV27 and TRBJ2-2, with D perhaps matching TRBD1 (5 bases). Germline-derived CDR1 and CDR2 are MNHEY and SMNVEV (reference sequence). This CDR3 comprises 17 residues. Trimming took off 2 bases at V and 7 bases at J, with 20 bases between the two ends. The CDR3 DNA is TGTGCCAGCAGTTTAATGGGCAGGGTGCAGAGAGTCGGGGAGCTGTTTTTT. This sequence encodes CASSLMGRVQRVGELFF.

The chain uses TRBV10-3 and TRBJ1-5; D gene unclear. The CDR3 runs 15 residues. V was clipped by 3 bases and J by 4 bases, with 13 bases between them. Germline V CDR1 and CDR2: ENHRY, SYGVKD. CDR3 protein: CAISDGREGNQPQHF. The CDR3 DNA sequence: TGTGCCATCAGTGATGGGCGGGAAGGGAATCAGCCCCAGCATTTT.

The rearrangement uses TRBV11-2 and TRBJ2-7; 7 positions agree with TRBD1. Germline values: CDR1 SGHAT, CDR2 FQNNGV. Trimming took 5 bases from V and 3 from J; bases not matched to a gene: 10. The CDR3 extends over 15 amino acids. The CDR3 coding sequence is TGTGCCAGCAGCCCCCCGATCCGGACAGGCTACGAGCAGTACTTC. The encoded protein is CASSPPIRTGYEQYF.

This clone showed up just a few times. V is TRBV2 and J is TRBJ1-1; weak D call: TRBD1 (6 bases). CDR1 is SNHLY and CDR2 is FYNNEI in the germline V gene. CDR3 length: 15 amino acids. V lost 5 bases, J lost 1 base, and 14 bases lay in between. The CDR3 region is CASSIADRENTEAFF. The CDR3 DNA reads TGTGCCAGCAGTATTGCGGACAGAGAGAACACTGAAGCTTTCTTT.

This clone was counted between two and nine times. The V and J genes are TRBV7-6 and TRBJ1-5; TRBD1 is a possible D gene (6 bases). This CDR3 contains 14 residues. Germline V lookup: CDR1 SGHVS, CDR2 FNYEAQ. V lost 5 bases and J lost 15, with 23 bases in between. The CDR3 here is CASSAGHLGMVWHF. The CDR3 DNA sequence: TGTGCCAGCAGCGCGGGACACCTCGGTATGGTGTGGCATTTT.

This clone was detected only once. The genes are TRBV29-1 and TRBJ2-1; 12 nucleotides match TRBD1. V shed 8 bases and J 7 bases; nucleotides not matched to a gene: 6. Per germline, CDR1 SQVTM and CDR2 ANQGSEA. The CDR3 is 13 residues long. The CDR3 bases are TGCAGCATTCCGGGACAGGGGGCAAATGAGCAGTTCTTC. Amino acid sequence: CSIPGQGANEQFF.

The chain is built from TRBV4-2 and TRBJ2-1, with 8 bases that match TRBD1. Germline-derived CDR1 and CDR2 are LGHNA and YNFKEQ. CDR3 size: 16 residues. Trimming removed 3 bases from V and 3 bases from J; junction bases left unmatched: 7. For the CDR3, the DNA is TGTGCCAGCAGCCAGGGGACAGGCATGTTCTACAATGAGCAGTTCTTC. The encoded protein is CASSQGTGMFYNEQFF.

This clone was observed once. This chain links TRBV19 with TRBJ2-7, with 10 bases aligning to TRBD2. Germline CDR1 reads LNHDA; CDR2 reads SQIVND (reference sequence). The CDR3 is 15 amino acids. The trim removed 3 bases at V and 7 bases at J, leaving 9 bases unmatched. CDR3 DNA: TGTGCCAGTAGTATGGCTAGCGGGGGTCTGTGGGAGCAGTACTTC. Its translation: CASSMASGGLWEQYF.

The chain is built from TRBV27 and TRBJ1-2, with D unresolved. The V end lost 5 bases, the J end lost 8 bases, and 21 bases lay between the germline ends. CDR3 length: 15 residues. Germline V gives CDR1 MNHEY, CDR2 SMNVEV (reference sequence). CDR3 in amino acids: CASSPSLNIVRGYTF. The CDR3 DNA sequence: TGTGCCAGCAGTCCATCCCTGAATATAGTTAGGGGCTACACCTTC.

V usage is TRBV5-8 and J usage is TRBJ2-7, with D unclear. This CDR3 comprises 11 residues. Trimming left V 3 bases short and J 5 bases short, with 6 bases between. CDR1 and CDR2 (germline): SGHTS, YDEGEE. CDR3 sequence reads: CASSWNNEQYF. Here the CDR3 DNA reads TGTGCCAGCAGCTGGAATAACGAGCAGTACTTC.

The gene calls are TRBV30 and TRBJ2-7; a possible D gene is TRBD2 (6 bases). This CDR3 is 12 amino acids long. CDR1 and CDR2 from the germline V gene are GTSNPN and SVGIG (reference sequence). V lost 3 bases and J 3 bases, leaving 9 bases between the germline ends. CDR3: CAWSAGRYEQYF. Written as DNA, the CDR3 is TGTGCCTGGAGCGCGGGACGCTACGAGCAGTACTTC.